This TCR beta chain derives from a study of blood T cell repertoires in COVID-19. At the level of the study: Researchers got acute and convalescent COVID-19 samples from the United States, Italy and Spain. From T cells, B-cell-depleted T cells, or PBMCs came the material, which was cDNA or gDNA.

Original analysis: Nucleated cell number was recorded as an estimate derived from reference gene primer amplification. Using immunoSEQ multiplex PCR, the repertoire was profiled, and TCRdb retains in-frame clones only, with some absent. V and J calls and clone size are given by that table; D and trimming were obtained from the DNA. This sample carries hundreds of thousands of clones, approximately 89% of them seen once, and the ten largest clones take roughly 7%. There are 14 residues in the CDR3. The germline V gene has CDR1 LNHDA and CDR2 SQIVND (reference sequence). Trimming removed 11 bases from V and 4 bases from J, with 20 bases in between.

The source is a woman aged 25 to 39 who had recovered from COVID-19. The chain combines TRBV19 with TRBJ1-2, with D unclear. Sequences were obtained from peripheral blood. In DNA, the CDR3 is TGTGCCGTTCCAGCCCCACAGTCCATCTATGGCTACACCTTC. Its protein is CAVPAPQSIYGYTF.